This TCR beta chain is drawn from a study of cytomegalovirus exposure and HLA in healthy donors. This CDR3 region has 11 residues. Germline loops: CDR1 MNHNY, CDR2 SVGAGI (reference sequence). Between the trimmed V and J ends, which lost 8 bases and 7 bases, there was a span of 8 bases. This clone was recorded a few times. Its target is not known. Study-wide results and limits: Per a prior analysis, the majority of TCR beta V segments were productive roughly 90% or roughly 30% of the time. Cytomegalovirus association was assigned to approximately 160 TCR beta chains. In a later analysis, donors in an Asian-associated ancestry cluster reportedly had fewer N-insertions in productive TCRs than the cohort mean. Per a later analysis, under 20,000 TCR beta sequences showed association with HLA alleles at 0.05 false discovery rate.

The PCR used 60 Vbeta and 13 Jbeta primers. Method: immunoSEQ multiplex PCR; TCRdb's copy keeps in-frame clones and lacks some. This table holds 100,000 to 150,000 clones, about 75% found once. V usage is TRBV6-6 and J usage is TRBJ2-2; no definite D call. The sample consisted of PBMCs. This clonotype was sampled from a woman between 40 and 55 years old in good health and CMV-seronegative. The CDR3 DNA reads TGTGCCAGCCTAATCTACGGGGAGCTGTTTTTT. It translates to CASLIYGELFF.